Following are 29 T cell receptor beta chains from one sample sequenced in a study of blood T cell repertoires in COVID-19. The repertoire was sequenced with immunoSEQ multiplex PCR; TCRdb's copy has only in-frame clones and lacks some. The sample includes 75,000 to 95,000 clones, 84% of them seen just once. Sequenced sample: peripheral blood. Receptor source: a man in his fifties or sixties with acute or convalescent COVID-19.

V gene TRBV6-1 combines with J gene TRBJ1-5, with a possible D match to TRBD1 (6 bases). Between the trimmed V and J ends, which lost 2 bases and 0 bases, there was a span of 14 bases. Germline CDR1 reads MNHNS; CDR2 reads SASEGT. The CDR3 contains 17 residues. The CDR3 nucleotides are TGTGCCAGCAGTGAAATCGGCAGGGGCTATAGCAATCAGCCCCAGCATTTT. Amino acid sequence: CASSEIGRGYSNQPQHF.

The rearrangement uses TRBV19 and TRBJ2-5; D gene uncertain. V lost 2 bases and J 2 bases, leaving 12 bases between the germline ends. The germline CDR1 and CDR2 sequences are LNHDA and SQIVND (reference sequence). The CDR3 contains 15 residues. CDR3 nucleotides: TGTGCCAGTAGTATATGGGCAGGCGCACAAGAGACCCAGTACTTC. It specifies CASSIWAGAQETQYF.

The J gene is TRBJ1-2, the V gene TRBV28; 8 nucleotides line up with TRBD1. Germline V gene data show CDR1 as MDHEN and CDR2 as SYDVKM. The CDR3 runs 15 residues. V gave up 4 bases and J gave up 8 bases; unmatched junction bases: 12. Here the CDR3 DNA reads TGTGCCAGCAGTTACGGACAGGGACGAGGTCAAGGCTACACCTTC. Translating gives CASSYGQGRGQGYTF.

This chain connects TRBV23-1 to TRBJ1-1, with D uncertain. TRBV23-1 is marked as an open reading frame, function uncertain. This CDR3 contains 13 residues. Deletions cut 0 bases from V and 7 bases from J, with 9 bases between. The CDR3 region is CASSQSRRGEAFF. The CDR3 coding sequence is TGCGCCAGCAGTCAATCGCGGCGGGGTGAAGCTTTCTTT.

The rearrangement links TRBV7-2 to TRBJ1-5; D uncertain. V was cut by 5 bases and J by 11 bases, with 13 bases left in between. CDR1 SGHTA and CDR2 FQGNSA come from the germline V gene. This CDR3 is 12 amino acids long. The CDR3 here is CASSRPGEAQHF. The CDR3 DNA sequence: TGTGCCAGCAGCCGCCCGGGAGAAGCCCAGCATTTT.

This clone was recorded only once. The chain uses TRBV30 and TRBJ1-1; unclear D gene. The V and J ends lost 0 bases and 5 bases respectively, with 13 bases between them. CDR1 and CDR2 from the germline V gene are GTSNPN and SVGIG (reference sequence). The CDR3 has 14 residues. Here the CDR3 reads CAWSVPRGGTEAFF. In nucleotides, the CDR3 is TGTGCCTGGAGTGTACCTCGGGGAGGGACTGAAGCTTTCTTT.

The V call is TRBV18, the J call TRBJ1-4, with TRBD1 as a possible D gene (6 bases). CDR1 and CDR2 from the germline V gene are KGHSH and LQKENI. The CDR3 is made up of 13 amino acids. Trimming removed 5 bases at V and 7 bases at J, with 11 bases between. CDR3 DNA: TGTGCCAGCTCATCGCGACAGGTTGAAAAACTGTTTTTT. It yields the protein CASSSRQVEKLFF.

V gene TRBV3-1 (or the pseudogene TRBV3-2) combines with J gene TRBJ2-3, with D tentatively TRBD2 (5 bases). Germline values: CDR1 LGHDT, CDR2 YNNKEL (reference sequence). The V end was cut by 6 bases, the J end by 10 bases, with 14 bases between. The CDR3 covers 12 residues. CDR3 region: CASRARGSPQYF. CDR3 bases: TGTGCCAGCAGAGCCCGGGGAAGTCCGCAGTATTTT.

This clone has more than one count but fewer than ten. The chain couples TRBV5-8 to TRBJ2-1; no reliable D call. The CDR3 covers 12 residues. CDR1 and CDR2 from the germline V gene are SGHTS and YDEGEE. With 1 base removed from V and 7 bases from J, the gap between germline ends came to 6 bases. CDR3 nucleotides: TGTGCCAGCAGCTTGACTACGAATGAGCAGTTCTTC. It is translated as CASSLTTNEQFF.

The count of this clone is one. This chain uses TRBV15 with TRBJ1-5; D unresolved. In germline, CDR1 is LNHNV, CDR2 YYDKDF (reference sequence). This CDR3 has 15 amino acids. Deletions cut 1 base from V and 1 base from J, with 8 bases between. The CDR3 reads CATSRVSGSNQPQHF. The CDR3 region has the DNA TGTGCCACCAGCAGAGTTAGCGGGAGCAATCAGCCCCAGCATTTT.

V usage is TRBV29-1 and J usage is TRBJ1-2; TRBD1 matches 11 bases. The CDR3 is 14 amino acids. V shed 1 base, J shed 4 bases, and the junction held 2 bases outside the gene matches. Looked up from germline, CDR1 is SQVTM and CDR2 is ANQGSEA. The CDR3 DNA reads TGCAGCGTTGAAGGGACAGGGGGCCTCTATGGCTACACCTTC. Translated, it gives CSVEGTGGLYGYTF.

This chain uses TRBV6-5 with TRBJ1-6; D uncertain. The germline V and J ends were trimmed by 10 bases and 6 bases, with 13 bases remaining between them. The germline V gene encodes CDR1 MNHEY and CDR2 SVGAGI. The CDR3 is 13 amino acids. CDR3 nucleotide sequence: TGTGCCACCGGAGAGGTTTCTAATTCACCCCTCCACTTT. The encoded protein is CATGEVSNSPLHF.

This chain's CDR3 is CASSIGRRLGQPQHF. For the CDR3, the DNA is TGTGCCAGTAGTATAGGTCGGAGGCTAGGGCAGCCCCAGCATTTT. The V gene is TRBV19, the J gene TRBJ1-5; D uncertain. Germline V lookup: CDR1 LNHDA, CDR2 SQIVND (reference sequence). CDR3 length: 15 amino acids. Trimming took off 1 base at V and 7 bases at J, with 14 bases between the two ends.

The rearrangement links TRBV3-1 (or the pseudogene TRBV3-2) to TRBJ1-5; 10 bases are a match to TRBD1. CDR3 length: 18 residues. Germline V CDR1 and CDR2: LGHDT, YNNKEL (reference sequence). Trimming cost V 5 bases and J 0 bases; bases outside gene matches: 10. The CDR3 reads CASSKGQGERGSNQPQHF. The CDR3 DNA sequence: TGTGCCAGCAGCAAAGGACAGGGGGAGCGGGGTAGCAATCAGCCCCAGCATTTT.

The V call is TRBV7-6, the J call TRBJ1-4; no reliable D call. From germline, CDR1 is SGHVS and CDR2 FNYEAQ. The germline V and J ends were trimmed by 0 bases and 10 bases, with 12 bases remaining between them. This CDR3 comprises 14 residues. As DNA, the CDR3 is TGTGCCAGCAGCTTAGCGAAGGGAGTTGGAAAACTGTTTTTT. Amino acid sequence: CASSLAKGVGKLFF.

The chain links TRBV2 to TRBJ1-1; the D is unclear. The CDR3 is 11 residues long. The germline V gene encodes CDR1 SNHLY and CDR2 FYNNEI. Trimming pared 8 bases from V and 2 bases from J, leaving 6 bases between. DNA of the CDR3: TGTGCCAGCCGAGTTAACACTGAAGCTTTCTTT. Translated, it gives CASRVNTEAFF.

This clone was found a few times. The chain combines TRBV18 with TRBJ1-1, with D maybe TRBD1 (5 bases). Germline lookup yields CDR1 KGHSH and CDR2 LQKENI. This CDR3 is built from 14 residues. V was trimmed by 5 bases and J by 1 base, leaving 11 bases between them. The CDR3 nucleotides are TGTGCCAGCTCAATACTCAGGGAGAACACTGAAGCTTTCTTT. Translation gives CASSILRENTEAFF.

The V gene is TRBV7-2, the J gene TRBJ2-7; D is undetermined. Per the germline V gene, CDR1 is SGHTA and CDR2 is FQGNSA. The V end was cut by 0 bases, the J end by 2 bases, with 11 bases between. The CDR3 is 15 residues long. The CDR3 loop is CASSLAPSGPYEQYV. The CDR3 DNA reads TGTGCCAGCAGCTTAGCGCCGTCAGGTCCCTACGAGCAGTACGTC.

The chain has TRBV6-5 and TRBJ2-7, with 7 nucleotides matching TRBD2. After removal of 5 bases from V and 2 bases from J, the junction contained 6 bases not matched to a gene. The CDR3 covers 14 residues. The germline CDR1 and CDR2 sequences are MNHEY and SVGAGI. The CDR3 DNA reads TGTGCCAGCAGTCGGGATGGGGGGGCCTACGAGCAGTACGTC. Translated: CASSRDGGAYEQYV.

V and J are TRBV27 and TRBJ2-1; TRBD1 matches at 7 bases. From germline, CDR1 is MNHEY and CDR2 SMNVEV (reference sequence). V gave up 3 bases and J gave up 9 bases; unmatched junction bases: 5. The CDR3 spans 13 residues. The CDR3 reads CASSLRGRGEQFF. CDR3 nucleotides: TGTGCCAGCAGTTTGAGGGGGCGCGGTGAGCAGTTCTTC.

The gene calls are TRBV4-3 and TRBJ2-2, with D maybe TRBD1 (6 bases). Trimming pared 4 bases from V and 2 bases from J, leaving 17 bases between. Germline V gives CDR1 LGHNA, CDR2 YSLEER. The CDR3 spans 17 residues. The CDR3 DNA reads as TGCGCCAGCAGCCGGACGACAGGTTTTCAAAACACCGGGGAGCTGTTTTTT. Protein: CASSRTTGFQNTGELFF.

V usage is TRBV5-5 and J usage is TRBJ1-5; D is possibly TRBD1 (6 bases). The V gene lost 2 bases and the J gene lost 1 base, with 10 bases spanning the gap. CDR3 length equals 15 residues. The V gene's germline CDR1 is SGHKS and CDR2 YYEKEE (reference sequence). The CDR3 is CASSLGTGSNQPQHF. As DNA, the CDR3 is TGTGCCAGCAGCTTAGGAACAGGGAGCAATCAGCCCCAGCATTTT.

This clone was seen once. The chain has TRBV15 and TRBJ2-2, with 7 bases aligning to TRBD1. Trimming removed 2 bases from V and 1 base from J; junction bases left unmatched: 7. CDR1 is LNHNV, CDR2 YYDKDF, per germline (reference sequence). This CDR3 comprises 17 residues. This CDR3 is CATSRLDRAGNTGELFF. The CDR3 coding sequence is TGTGCCACCAGCAGACTAGACAGGGCGGGGAACACCGGGGAGCTGTTTTTT.

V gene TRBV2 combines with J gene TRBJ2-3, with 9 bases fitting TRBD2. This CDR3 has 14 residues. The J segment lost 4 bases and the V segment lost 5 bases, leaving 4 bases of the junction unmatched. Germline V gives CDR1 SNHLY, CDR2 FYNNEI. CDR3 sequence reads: CASSRGLAPDTQYF. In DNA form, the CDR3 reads TGTGCCAGCAGTCGGGGACTAGCCCCAGATACGCAGTATTTT.

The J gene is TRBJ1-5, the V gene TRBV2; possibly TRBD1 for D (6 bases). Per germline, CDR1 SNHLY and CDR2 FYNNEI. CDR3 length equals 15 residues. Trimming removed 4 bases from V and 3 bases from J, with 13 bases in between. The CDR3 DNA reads TGTGCCAGCAGTGTTGCAGGGACACCCAATCAGCCCCAGCATTTT. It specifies CASSVAGTPNQPQHF.

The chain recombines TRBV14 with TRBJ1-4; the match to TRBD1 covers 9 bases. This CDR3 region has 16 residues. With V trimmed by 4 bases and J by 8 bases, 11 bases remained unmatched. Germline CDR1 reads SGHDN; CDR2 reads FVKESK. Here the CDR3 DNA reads TGTGCCAGCAGCCGGGACAGGGTGGGATCAGGAGAAAAACTGTTTTTT. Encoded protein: CASSRDRVGSGEKLFF.

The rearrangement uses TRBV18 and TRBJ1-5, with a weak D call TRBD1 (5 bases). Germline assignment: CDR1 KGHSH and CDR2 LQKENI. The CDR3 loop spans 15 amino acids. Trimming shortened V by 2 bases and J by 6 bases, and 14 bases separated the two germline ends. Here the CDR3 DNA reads TGTGCCAGCTCACCAGTGGAGGGGCAAGCTCAGCCCCAGCATTTT. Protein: CASSPVEGQAQPQHF.

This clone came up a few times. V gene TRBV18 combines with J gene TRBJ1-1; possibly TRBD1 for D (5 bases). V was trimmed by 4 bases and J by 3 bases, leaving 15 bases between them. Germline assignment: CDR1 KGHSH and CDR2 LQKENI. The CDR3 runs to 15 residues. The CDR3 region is CASSLSLSTDTEAFF. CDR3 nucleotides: TGTGCCAGCTCACTCTCCCTCTCGACAGACACTGAAGCTTTCTTT.

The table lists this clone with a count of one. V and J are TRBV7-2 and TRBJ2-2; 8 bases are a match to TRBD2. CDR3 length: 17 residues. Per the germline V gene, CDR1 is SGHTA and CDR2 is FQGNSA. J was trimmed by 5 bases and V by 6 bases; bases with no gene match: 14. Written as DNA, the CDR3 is TGTGCCAGCAGACGCGGACGGGGGGGGCAATGGACCGGGGAGCTGTTTTTT. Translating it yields CASRRGRGGQWTGELFF.